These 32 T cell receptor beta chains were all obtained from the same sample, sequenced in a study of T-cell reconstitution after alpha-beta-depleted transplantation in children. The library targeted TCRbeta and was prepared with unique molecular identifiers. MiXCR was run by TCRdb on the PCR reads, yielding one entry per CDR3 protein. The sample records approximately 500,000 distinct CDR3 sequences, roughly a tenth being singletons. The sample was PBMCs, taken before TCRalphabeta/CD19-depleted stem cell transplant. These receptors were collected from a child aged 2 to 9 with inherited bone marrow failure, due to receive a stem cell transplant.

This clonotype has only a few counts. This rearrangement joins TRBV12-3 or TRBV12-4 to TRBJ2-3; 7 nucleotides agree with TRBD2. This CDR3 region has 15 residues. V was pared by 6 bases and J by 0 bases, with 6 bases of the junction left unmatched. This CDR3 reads CASSSGRESTDTQYF. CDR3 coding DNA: TGTGCCAGCAGCTCTGGGAGGGAAAGCACAGATACGCAGTATTTT.

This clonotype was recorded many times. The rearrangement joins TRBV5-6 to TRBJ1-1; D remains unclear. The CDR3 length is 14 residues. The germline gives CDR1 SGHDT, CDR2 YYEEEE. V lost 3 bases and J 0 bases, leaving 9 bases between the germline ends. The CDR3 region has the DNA TGTGCCAGCAGCTGGACTCTCATGAACACTGAAGCTTTCTTT. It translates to CASSWTLMNTEAFF.

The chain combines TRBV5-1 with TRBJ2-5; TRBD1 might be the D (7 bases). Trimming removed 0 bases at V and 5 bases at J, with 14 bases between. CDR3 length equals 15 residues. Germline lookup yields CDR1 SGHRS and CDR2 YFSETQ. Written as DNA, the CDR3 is TGCGCCAGCAGCTTGGGCGGGACAGCCGGGGAGACCCAGTACTTC. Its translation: CASSLGGTAGETQYF.

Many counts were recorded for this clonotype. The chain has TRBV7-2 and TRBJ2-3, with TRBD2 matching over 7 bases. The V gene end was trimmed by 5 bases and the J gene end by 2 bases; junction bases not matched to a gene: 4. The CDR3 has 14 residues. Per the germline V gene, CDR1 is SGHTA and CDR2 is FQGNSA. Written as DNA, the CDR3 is TGTGCCAGCAGCCGACTAGCTGCCACAGATACGCAGTATTTT. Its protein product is CASSRLAATDTQYF.

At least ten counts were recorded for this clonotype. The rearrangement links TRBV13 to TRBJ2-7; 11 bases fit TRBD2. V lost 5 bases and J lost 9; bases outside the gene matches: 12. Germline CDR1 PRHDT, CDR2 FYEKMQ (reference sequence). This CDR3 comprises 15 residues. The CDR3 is CASSLTSGSSLGQYF. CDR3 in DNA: TGTGCCAGCAGCCTAACTAGCGGGAGCTCCCTCGGGCAGTACTTC.

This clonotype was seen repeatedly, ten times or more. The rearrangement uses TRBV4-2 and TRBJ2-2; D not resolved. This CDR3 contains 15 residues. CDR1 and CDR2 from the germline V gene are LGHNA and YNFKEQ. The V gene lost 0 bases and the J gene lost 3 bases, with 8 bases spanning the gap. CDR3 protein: CASSQDQWDTGELFF. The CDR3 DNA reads TGTGCCAGCAGCCAAGATCAATGGGACACCGGGGAGCTGTTTTTT.

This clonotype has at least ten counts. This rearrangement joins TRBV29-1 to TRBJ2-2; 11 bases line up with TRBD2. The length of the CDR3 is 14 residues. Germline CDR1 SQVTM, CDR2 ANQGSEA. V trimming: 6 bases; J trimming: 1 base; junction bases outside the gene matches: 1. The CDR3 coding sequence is TGCAGCGTGGGGACTAGCGGGAACACCGGGGAGCTGTTTTTT. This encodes CSVGTSGNTGELFF.

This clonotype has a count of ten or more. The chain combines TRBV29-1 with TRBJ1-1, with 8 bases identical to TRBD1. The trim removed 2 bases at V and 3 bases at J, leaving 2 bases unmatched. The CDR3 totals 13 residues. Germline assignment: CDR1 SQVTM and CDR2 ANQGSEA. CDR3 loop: CSVEHRGYTEAFF. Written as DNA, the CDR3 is TGCAGCGTTGAACACAGGGGGTACACTGAAGCTTTCTTT.

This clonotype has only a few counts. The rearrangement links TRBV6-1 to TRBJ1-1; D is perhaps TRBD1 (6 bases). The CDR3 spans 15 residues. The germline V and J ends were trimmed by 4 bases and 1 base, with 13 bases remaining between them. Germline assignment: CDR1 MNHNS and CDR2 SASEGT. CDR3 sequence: CASSVTGTPNTEAFF. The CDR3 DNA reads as TGTGCCAGCAGTGTAACCGGGACACCGAACACTGAAGCTTTCTTT.

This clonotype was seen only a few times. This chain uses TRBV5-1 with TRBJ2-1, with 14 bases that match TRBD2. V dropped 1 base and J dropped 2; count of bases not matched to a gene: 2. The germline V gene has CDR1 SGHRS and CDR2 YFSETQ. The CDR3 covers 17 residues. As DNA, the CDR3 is TGCGCCAGCAGCTTGTGGGGACTAGCGGGGGCCTACAATGAGCAGTTCTTC. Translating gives CASSLWGLAGAYNEQFF.

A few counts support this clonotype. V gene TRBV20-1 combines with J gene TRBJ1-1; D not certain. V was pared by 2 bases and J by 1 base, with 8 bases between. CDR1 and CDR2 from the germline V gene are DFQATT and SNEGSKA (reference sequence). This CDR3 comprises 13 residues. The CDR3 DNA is TGCAGTGCTAGATCAACATGGAACACTGAAGCTTTCTTT. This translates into CSARSTWNTEAFF.

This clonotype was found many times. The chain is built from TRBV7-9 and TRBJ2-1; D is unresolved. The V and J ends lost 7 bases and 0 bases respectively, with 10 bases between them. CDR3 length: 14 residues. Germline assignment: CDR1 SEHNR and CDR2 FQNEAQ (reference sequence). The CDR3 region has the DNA TGTGCCAGCATGGCCCCGAGCTCCTACAATGAGCAGTTCTTC. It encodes CASMAPSSYNEQFF.

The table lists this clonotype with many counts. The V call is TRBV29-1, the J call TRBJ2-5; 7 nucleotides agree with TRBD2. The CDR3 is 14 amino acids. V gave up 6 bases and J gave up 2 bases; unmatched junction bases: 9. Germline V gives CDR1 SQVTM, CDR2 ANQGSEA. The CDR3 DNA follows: TGCAGCGTCCTTGGGAGGGGTCGGCAAGAGACCCAGTACTTC. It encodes CSVLGRGRQETQYF. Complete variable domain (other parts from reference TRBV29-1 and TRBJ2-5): SAVISQKPSRDICQRGTSLTIQCQVDSQVTMMFWYRQQPGQSLTLIATANQGSEATYESGFVIDKFPISRPNLTFSTLTVSNMSPEDSSIYLCSVLGRGRQETQYFGPGTRLLVL.

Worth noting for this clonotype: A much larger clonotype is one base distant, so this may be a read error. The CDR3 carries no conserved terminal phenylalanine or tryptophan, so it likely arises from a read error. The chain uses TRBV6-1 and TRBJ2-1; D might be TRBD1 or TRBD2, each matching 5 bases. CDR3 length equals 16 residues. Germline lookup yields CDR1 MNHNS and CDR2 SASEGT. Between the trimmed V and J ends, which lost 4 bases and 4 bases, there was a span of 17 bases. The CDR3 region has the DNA TGTGCCAGCAGTGTAGAGGGACCGAAAATGTACAATGAGCAGTTCCTC. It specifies CASSVEGPKMYNEQFL.

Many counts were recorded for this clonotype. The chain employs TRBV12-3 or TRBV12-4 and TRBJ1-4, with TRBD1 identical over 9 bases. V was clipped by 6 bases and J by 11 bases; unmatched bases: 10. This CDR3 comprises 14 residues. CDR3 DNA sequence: TGTGCCAGCAGCGCTCCCGGACAGGGGCACAAACTGTTTTTT. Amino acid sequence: CASSAPGQGHKLFF.

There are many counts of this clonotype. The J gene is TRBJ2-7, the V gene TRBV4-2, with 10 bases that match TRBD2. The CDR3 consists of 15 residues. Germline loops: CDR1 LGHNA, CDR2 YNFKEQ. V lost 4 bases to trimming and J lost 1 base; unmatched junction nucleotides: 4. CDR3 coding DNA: TGTGCCAGCAGCCGTAGCGGGAGGAAATCCTACGAGCAGTACTTC. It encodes CASSRSGRKSYEQYF.

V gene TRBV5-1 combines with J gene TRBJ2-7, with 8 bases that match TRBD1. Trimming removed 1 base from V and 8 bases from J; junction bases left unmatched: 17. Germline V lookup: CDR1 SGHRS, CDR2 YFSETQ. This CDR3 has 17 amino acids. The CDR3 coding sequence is TGCGCCAGCAGCTTGACAGGGGCCGGGACAGGCCAGTACAAGCAGTACTTC. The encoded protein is CASSLTGAGTGQYKQYF.

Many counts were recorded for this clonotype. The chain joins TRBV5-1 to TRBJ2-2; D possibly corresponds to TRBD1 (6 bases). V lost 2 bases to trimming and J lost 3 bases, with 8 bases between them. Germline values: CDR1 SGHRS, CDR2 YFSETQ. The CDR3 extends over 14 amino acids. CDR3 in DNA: TGCGCCAGCAGCTTCCCAGGGGACACCGGGGAGCTGTTTTTT. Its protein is CASSFPGDTGELFF.

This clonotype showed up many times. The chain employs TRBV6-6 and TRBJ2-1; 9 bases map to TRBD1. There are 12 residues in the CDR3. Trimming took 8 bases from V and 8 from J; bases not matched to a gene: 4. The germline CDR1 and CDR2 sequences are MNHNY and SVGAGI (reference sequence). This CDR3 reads CASGTGFYEQFF. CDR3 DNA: TGTGCCAGCGGGACAGGGTTCTATGAGCAGTTCTTC.

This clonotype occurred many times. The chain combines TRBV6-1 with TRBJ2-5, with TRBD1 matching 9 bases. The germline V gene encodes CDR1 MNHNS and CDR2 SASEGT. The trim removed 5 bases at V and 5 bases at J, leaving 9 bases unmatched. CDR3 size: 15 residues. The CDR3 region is CASSRGQGIWETQYF. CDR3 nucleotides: TGTGCCAGCAGTCGGGGACAGGGAATATGGGAGACCCAGTACTTC.

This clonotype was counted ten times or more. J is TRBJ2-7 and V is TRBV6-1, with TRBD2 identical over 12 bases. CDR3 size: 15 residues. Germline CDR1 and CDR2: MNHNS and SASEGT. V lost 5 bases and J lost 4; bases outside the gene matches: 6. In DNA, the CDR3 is TGTGCCAGCAGTCAACTAGCGGGAGGTTGGTACGAGCAGTACTTC. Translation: CASSQLAGGWYEQYF.

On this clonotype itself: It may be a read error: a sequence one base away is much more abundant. The CDR3 DNA reads as TGTGCCAGCAGCTTGGTCCTGGCTAGAAGCAATGAGCAGATCTTC. Translation gives CASSLVLARSNEQIF. The gene calls are TRBV5-6 and TRBJ2-1; D gene ambiguous. In germline, CDR1 is SGHDT, CDR2 YYEEEE. The length of the CDR3 is 15 residues.

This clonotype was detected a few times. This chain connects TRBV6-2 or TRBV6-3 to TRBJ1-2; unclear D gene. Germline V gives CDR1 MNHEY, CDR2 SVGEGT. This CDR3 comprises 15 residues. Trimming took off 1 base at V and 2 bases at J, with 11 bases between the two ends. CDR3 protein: CASSYLEQVNYGYTF. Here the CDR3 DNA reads TGTGCCAGCAGTTACTTGGAACAAGTAAACTATGGCTACACCTTC.

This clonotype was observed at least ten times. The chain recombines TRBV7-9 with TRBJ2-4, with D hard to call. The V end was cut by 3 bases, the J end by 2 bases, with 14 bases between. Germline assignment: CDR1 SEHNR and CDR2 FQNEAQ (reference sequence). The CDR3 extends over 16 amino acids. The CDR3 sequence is CASSFGWAEPKNIQYF. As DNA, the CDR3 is TGTGCCAGCAGCTTTGGGTGGGCGGAGCCCAAAAACATTCAGTACTTC.

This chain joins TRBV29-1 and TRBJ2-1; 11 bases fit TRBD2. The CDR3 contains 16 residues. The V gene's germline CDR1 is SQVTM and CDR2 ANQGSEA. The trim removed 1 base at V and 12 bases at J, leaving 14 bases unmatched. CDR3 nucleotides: TGCAGCGTTGAAGGCTTGGTAGCGGGAGGGCCACATGGGCAGTTCTTC. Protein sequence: CSVEGLVAGGPHGQFF.

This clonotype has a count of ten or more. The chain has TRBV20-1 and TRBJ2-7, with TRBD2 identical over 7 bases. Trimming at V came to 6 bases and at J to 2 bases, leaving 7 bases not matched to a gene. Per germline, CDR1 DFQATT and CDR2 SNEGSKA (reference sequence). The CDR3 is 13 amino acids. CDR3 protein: CSAAGGSPYEQYF. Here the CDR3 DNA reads TGCAGTGCCGCCGGGGGGTCCCCCTACGAGCAGTACTTC.

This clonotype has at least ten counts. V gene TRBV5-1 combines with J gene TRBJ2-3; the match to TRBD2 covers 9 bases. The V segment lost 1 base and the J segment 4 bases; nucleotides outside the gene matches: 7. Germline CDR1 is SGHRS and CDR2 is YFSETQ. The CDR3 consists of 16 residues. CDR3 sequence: CASSLRTSAPPDTQYF. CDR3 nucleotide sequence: TGCGCCAGCAGCTTGAGGACTAGCGCCCCACCAGATACGCAGTATTTT.

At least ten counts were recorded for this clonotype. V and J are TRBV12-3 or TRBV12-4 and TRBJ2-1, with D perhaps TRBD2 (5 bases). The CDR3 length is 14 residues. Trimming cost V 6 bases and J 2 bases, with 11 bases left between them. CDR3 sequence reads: CASSPGNTYNEQFF. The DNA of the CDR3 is TGTGCCAGCAGCCCCGGGAACACCTACAATGAGCAGTTCTTC.

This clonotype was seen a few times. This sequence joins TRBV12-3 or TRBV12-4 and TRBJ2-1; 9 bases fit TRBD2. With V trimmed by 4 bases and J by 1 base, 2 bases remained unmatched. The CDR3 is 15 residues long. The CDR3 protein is CASSSGLASYNEQFF. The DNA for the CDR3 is TGTGCCAGCAGTTCGGGACTAGCTTCCTACAATGAGCAGTTCTTC.

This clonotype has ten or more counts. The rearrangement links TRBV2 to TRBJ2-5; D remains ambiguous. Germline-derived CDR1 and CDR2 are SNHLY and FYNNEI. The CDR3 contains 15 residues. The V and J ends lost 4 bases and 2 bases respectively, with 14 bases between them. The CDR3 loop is CASSGYRSTQETQYF. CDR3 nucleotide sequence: TGTGCCAGCAGTGGTTACAGATCGACTCAAGAGACCCAGTACTTC.

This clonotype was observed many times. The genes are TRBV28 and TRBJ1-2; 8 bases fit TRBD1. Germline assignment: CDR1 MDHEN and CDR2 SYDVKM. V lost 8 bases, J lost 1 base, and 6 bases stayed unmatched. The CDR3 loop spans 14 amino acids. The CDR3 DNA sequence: TGTGCCAGCGGGAGGACAGGGATTAACTATGGCTACACCTTC. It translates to CASGRTGINYGYTF.

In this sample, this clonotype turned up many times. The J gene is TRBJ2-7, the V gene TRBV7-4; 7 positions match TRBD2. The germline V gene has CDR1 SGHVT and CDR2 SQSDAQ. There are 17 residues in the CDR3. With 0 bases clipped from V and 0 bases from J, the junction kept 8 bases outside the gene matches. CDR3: CASSLAEISGFSYEQYF. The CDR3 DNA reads TGTGCCAGCAGCTTAGCGGAAATTAGCGGGTTCTCCTACGAGCAGTACTTC.